The next 26 T cell receptor beta chains were all read from a single sample in a study of blood T cell repertoires in COVID-19. Profiling relied on immunoSEQ multiplex PCR, and the TCRdb table lists in-frame clones only, not all of them. The sample holds roughly 230,000 clones, roughly 80% seen once. Material: peripheral blood. All receptors derive from a man aged 45-60 years with active or convalescent COVID-19.

The CDR3: CASSLGQAEAFF. The CDR3 nucleotides read TGTGCCAGCAGTTTGGGCCAGGCTGAAGCTTTCTTT. The V and J genes are TRBV28 and TRBJ1-1; D is ambiguous. The germline V gene encodes CDR1 MDHEN and CDR2 SYDVKM. The CDR3 spans 12 residues. The V gene lost 3 bases and the J gene lost 6 bases, with 8 bases spanning the gap.

V is TRBV30 and J is TRBJ2-4, with D possibly being TRBD2 (5 bases). Trimming pared 0 bases from V and 7 bases from J, leaving 10 bases between. CDR3 length equals 13 residues. The germline CDR1 and CDR2 sequences are GTSNPN and SVGIG (reference sequence). This chain's CDR3 is CAWSVGDYNIQYF. The CDR3 DNA sequence: TGTGCCTGGAGTGTGGGCGACTATAACATTCAGTACTTC.

The J gene is TRBJ2-2, the V gene TRBV11-3; TRBD1 matches at 8 bases. Trimming removed 3 bases from V and 2 bases from J; junction bases left unmatched: 2. This CDR3 contains 15 residues. Germline assignment: CDR1 SGHNT and CDR2 YENEEA. The CDR3 protein is CASSFGTGNTGELFF. The CDR3 region has the DNA TGTGCCAGCAGCTTCGGGACAGGAAACACCGGGGAGCTGTTTTTT.

This clone was seen just once. The chain employs TRBV9 and TRBJ2-3; 9 positions match TRBD2. The CDR3 has 14 amino acids. The V gene's germline CDR1 is SGDLS and CDR2 YYNGEE. V lost 1 base, J lost 6 bases, and 3 bases stayed unmatched. CDR3 amino acids: CASSVHTSGDTQYF. Written as DNA, the CDR3 is TGTGCCAGCAGCGTACATACTAGCGGGGATACGCAGTATTTT.

The chain uses TRBV6-2 or TRBV6-3 and TRBJ1-2; unclear D gene. The V and J ends lost 0 bases and 8 bases respectively, with 10 bases between them. CDR1 and CDR2 (germline): MNHEY, SVGEGT. This CDR3 contains 13 residues. The CDR3 spells CASSYSKQRGYTF. The CDR3 DNA is TGTGCCAGCAGTTACTCGAAACAGCGGGGCTACACCTTC.

The V and J genes are TRBV19 and TRBJ2-7, with a possible D match to TRBD1 (5 bases). The CDR3 runs 11 residues. Germline CDR1 LNHDA, CDR2 SQIVND (reference sequence). V was shortened by 7 bases and J by 5 bases, with 9 bases between the two germline ends. The CDR3 loop reads CASIRTNEQYF. DNA for the CDR3: TGTGCCAGTATCAGGACAAACGAGCAGTACTTC.

The gene calls are TRBV11-2 and TRBJ1-2, with 7 positions matching TRBD1. V shed 3 bases and J 8 bases; nucleotides not matched to a gene: 3. The CDR3 runs to 12 residues. CDR1 and CDR2 from the germline V gene are SGHAT and FQNNGV. CDR3 in DNA: TGTGCCAGCAGCTTGGCAGGGGGGGGCTACACCTTC. It translates to CASSLAGGGYTF.

This clone was detected many times. The J gene is TRBJ1-4, the V gene TRBV5-8, with no clear D. V was pared by 4 bases and J by 8 bases, with 18 bases between. This CDR3 is 15 amino acids long. Germline CDR1 is SGHTS and CDR2 is YDEGEE. The CDR3 sequence: CASSLGSSTGEKLFF. In nucleotides, the CDR3 is TGTGCCAGCAGCCTTGGGAGCTCTACTGGGGAAAAACTGTTTTTT.

The chain has TRBV7-9 and TRBJ1-5; a possible D gene is TRBD1 (6 bases). The CDR3 covers 15 residues. With 1 base removed from V and 11 bases from J, the gap between germline ends came to 18 bases. The germline V gene encodes CDR1 SEHNR and CDR2 FQNEAQ (reference sequence). DNA for the CDR3: TGTGCCAGCAGCTTAGTAACAGGGATGGGATCGACCCAGCATTTT. Translating it yields CASSLVTGMGSTQHF.

The rearrangement links TRBV5-1 to TRBJ1-1, with TRBD1 matching over 7 bases. The V gene end was trimmed by 4 bases and the J gene end by 4 bases; junction bases not matched to a gene: 7. Germline CDR1 and CDR2: SGHRS and YFSETQ. The CDR3 spans 14 residues. This chain's CDR3 is CASSLDRSPTEAFF. DNA of the CDR3: TGCGCCAGCAGCCTGGACAGGAGTCCCACTGAAGCTTTCTTT.

Details on this clone: The identical CDR3 is also encoded by other nucleotide sequences in the sample. The chain is built from TRBV28 and TRBJ1-4, with TRBD1 identical over 9 bases. This CDR3 is built from 15 residues. CDR1 is MDHEN, CDR2 SYDVKM, per germline. The V gene end was trimmed by 3 bases and the J gene end by 7 bases; junction bases not matched to a gene: 6. CDR3 DNA sequence: TGTGCCAGCAGTTTGCCACAGGGGGCGGGTGAAAAACTGTTTTTT. Translating gives CASSLPQGAGEKLFF. Full variable domain (rest looked up from reference TRBV28 and TRBJ1-4): DVKVTQSSRYLVKRTGEKVFLECVQDMDHENMFWYRQDPGLGLRLIYFSYDVKMKEKGDIPEGYSVSREKKERFSLILESASTNQTSMYLCASSLPQGAGEKLFFGSGTQLSVL.

V usage is TRBV27 and J usage is TRBJ2-2; TRBD2 agrees at 9 bases. The V gene end was trimmed by 6 bases and the J gene end by 2 bases; junction bases not matched to a gene: 13. CDR3 length: 18 amino acids. Germline V gives CDR1 MNHEY, CDR2 SMNVEV (reference sequence). The CDR3 region is CASRPLVQRGVNTGELFF. The CDR3 nucleotides read TGTGCCAGCAGACCCCTGGTCCAGCGGGGGGTCAACACCGGGGAGCTGTTTTTT.

This clone was detected once. This chain connects TRBV13 to TRBJ2-3; 9 positions match TRBD1. Germline V gives CDR1 PRHDT, CDR2 FYEKMQ (reference sequence). The CDR3 extends over 15 amino acids. V was pared by 6 bases and J by 3 bases, with 7 bases of the junction left unmatched. This CDR3 reads CASSQDRGRTDTQYF. The CDR3 region has the DNA TGTGCCAGCAGTCAGGACAGGGGACGGACAGATACGCAGTATTTT.

The table lists this clone with many counts. J is TRBJ2-7 and V is TRBV4-2; D not resolved. The CDR3 covers 17 residues. Trimming stripped 3 bases from V and 2 bases from J, with 20 bases between. Germline assignment: CDR1 LGHNA and CDR2 YNFKEQ. Here the CDR3 DNA reads TGTGCCAGCAGCCAGAGAGCCGGGTCCTACGAGCCCTACGAGCAGTACTTC. It yields the protein CASSQRAGSYEPYEQYF.

The CDR3, as DNA: TGTGCCAGCAGCCAAGTGGCAGGGGTCTCCTACAATGAGCAGTTCTTC. Its translation: CASSQVAGVSYNEQFF. The chain carries TRBV3-1 (or the pseudogene TRBV3-2) and TRBJ2-1; tentatively, D is TRBD1 (6 bases). V was pared by 1 base and J by 0 bases, with 10 bases between. The CDR3 is 16 residues long. Germline CDR1 is LGHDT and CDR2 is YNNKEL (reference sequence).

This chain uses TRBV5-4 with TRBJ1-2, with a possible D match to TRBD1 (5 bases). The CDR3 contains 15 residues. V lost 5 bases and J lost 4, with 18 bases in between. The germline CDR1 and CDR2 sequences are SGHNT and YYREEE (reference sequence). In DNA, the CDR3 is TGTGCCAGCAGTTATTATGGGGGGTATGGCTATGGCTACACCTTC. Protein sequence: CASSYYGGYGYGYTF.

This clone has more than one count but fewer than ten. V usage is TRBV7-8 and J usage is TRBJ1-6; no definite D call. Deletions cut 6 bases from V and 7 bases from J, with 19 bases between. The germline V gene has CDR1 SGHVS and CDR2 FQNEAQ. CDR3 size: 16 residues. The CDR3 bases are TGTGCCAGCAGTCTCGGTGGCGGTCGGATAAATTCACCCCTCCACTTT. Its translation is CASSLGGGRINSPLHF.

Here the CDR3 DNA reads TGTGCCAGTAGTATACAGGGGGCCTATGGCTACACCTTC. This encodes CASSIQGAYGYTF. The chain is built from TRBV19 and TRBJ1-2; 8 positions agree with TRBD1. Losses at the gene ends were 2 bases for V and 4 bases for J; bases not matched to a gene: 0. The CDR3 is 13 residues long. In germline, CDR1 is LNHDA, CDR2 SQIVND (reference sequence).

V and J are TRBV10-3 and TRBJ2-7, with a tentative D call TRBD1 (6 bases). V shed 2 bases and J shed 5 bases, with 25 bases lying between them. The CDR3 length is 18 residues. Germline lookup yields CDR1 ENHRY and CDR2 SYGVKD. The CDR3 reads CAISENTIKGVGGNEQYF. The CDR3 DNA sequence: TGTGCCATCAGTGAGAACACTATCAAAGGGGTAGGGGGTAACGAGCAGTACTTC.

The chain employs TRBV4-1 and TRBJ2-7; D is unclear. The CDR3 loop spans 11 amino acids. V dropped 1 base and J dropped 6 bases, with 4 bases sitting between them. CDR1 and CDR2 (germline): MGHRA, YSYEKL. CDR3 sequence reads: CASSQGAEQYF. CDR3 in DNA: TGCGCCAGCAGCCAAGGGGCCGAGCAGTACTTC.

The V gene is TRBV5-4, the J gene TRBJ2-5; no firm D call. Germline loops: CDR1 SGHNT, CDR2 YYREEE (reference sequence). This CDR3 region has 13 residues. The germline V and J ends were trimmed by 4 bases and 5 bases, with 12 bases remaining between them. CDR3 in amino acids: CASSKRSGETQYF. The CDR3 nucleotides are TGTGCCAGCAGCAAGAGGAGTGGGGAGACCCAGTACTTC.

The gene calls are TRBV27 and TRBJ1-4; 7 bases fit TRBD1. CDR1 MNHEY and CDR2 SMNVEV come from the germline V gene (reference sequence). V was clipped by 3 bases and J by 2 bases; unmatched bases: 9. This CDR3 has 17 amino acids. The CDR3 region is CASSFKGGGSTNEKLFF. For the CDR3, the DNA is TGTGCCAGCAGTTTTAAAGGAGGGGGCAGTACTAATGAAAAACTGTTTTTT.

The rearrangement joins TRBV7-9 to TRBJ1-1; D not certain. CDR1 SEHNR and CDR2 FQNEAQ come from the germline V gene (reference sequence). With 5 bases removed from V and 8 bases from J, the gap between germline ends came to 9 bases. The CDR3 has 11 amino acids. CDR3 bases: TGTGCCAGCAGCCCGCGCGGGGAAGCTTTCTTT. Translating gives CASSPRGEAFF.

In this sample, this clone turned up once. V gene TRBV19 combines with J gene TRBJ2-1; 8 bases match TRBD1. The CDR3 consists of 14 residues. Germline V gene lookup returns CDR1 LNHDA and CDR2 SQIVND (reference sequence). Unmatched junction bases numbered 10, after V lost 7 bases and J lost 8 bases. Written as DNA, the CDR3 is TGTGCCAGTAAAAAACAGGGGGGTAATCATGAGCAGTTCTTC. It yields the protein CASKKQGGNHEQFF.

The chain uses TRBV7-2 and TRBJ2-7, with D possibly TRBD2 on 6 matching bases. This CDR3 is built from 13 residues. Trimming left V 3 bases short and J 3 bases short, with 9 bases between. CDR1 SGHTA and CDR2 FQGNSA come from the germline V gene. CDR3 sequence: CASSLDGSYEQYF. The CDR3 DNA follows: TGTGCCAGCAGCTTGGACGGGAGCTACGAGCAGTACTTC.

The chain uses TRBV19 and TRBJ1-4; D is unclear. Germline V gives CDR1 LNHDA, CDR2 SQIVND (reference sequence). V was clipped by 3 bases and J by 4 bases, with 6 bases between them. This CDR3 has 13 residues. The CDR3 reads CASSIILNEKLFF. Here the CDR3 DNA reads TGTGCCAGTAGTATCATACTTAATGAAAAACTGTTTTTT.